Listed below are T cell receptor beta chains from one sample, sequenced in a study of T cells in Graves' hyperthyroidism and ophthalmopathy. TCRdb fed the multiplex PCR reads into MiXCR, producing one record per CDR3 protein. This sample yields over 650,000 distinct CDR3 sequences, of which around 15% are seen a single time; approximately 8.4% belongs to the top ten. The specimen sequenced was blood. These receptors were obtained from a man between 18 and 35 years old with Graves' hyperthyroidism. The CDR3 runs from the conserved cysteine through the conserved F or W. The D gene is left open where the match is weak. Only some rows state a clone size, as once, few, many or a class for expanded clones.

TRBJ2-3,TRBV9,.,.,CASSVGGRLDTQYF,TGTGCCAGCAGCGTAGGTGGGAGACTGGATACGCAGTATTTT
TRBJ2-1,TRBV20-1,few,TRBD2,CSARTGRGGRANEQFF,TGCAGTGCTAGAACCGGAAGAGGCGGGAGGGCAAATGAGCAGTTCTTC
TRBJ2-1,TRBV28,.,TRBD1,CASRTPGQGFLGDEQFF,TGTGCCAGCAGGACCCCGGGACAGGGGTTTTTGGGCGATGAGCAGTTCTTC
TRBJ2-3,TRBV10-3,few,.,CAISDPGDSGTDTQYF,TGTGCCATCAGTGACCCGGGGGACTCGGGCACAGATACGCAGTATTTT
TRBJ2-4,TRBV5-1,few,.,CASSLSVAKNIQYF,TGCGCCAGCAGCTTGTCTGTAGCCAAAAACATTCAGTACTTC
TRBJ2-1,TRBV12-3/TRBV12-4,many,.,CASSSPDRLAGEQFF,TGTGCCAGCAGTTCGCCGGACAGGTTAGCGGGGGAGCAGTTCTTC
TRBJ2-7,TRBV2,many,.,CASSDSGQYEQYF,TGTGCCAGCAGTGATAGCGGACAGTACGAGCAGTACTTC
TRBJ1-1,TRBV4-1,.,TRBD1,CASSRTGTGGYTEAFF,TGCGCCAGCAGCCGAACCGGGACAGGGGGCTACACTGAAGCTTTCTTT
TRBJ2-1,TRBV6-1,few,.,CASSSASLGEQFF,TGTGCCAGCAGTAGCGCCAGTTTAGGGGAGCAGTTCTTC
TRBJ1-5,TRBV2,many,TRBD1,CASKGGSGTQHF,TGTGCCAGCAAAGGGGGCTCCGGGACCCAGCATTTT
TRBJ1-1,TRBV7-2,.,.,CASSLRAGAGRYGDTEAFF,TGTGCCAGCAGCCTTCGGGCCGGCGCCGGGCGGTATGGAGACACTGAAGCTTTCTTT
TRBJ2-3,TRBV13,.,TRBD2,CASSLDRGRAADTQYF,TGTGCCAGCAGCTTAGACCGCGGGAGGGCCGCAGATACGCAGTATTTT
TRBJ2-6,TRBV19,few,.,CASSTGANVLTF,TGTGCCAGTAGTACTGGGGCCAACGTCCTGACTTTC